The text below deals with one T cell receptor beta chain. These data are taken from a study of blood T cell repertoires in COVID-19. The protocol was immunoSEQ multiplex PCR, while the TCRdb copy is restricted to in-frame clones and leaves out a portion. This sample has 100,000 to 150,000 clones; about 83% occur once, and the top ten carry under 4%. Germline CDR1 is SGHAT and CDR2 is FQNNGV. The V and J ends lost 5 bases and 5 bases respectively, with 6 bases between them. The CDR3 extends over 11 amino acids. This chain links TRBV11-2 with TRBJ2-5, with D uncertain. The specimen was peripheral blood. The receptor's source is a man in his 60s with acute or convalescent COVID-19. The CDR3 DNA reads TGTGCCAGCAGCAACGGGGAGACCCAGTACTTC. It codes for CASSNGETQYF.